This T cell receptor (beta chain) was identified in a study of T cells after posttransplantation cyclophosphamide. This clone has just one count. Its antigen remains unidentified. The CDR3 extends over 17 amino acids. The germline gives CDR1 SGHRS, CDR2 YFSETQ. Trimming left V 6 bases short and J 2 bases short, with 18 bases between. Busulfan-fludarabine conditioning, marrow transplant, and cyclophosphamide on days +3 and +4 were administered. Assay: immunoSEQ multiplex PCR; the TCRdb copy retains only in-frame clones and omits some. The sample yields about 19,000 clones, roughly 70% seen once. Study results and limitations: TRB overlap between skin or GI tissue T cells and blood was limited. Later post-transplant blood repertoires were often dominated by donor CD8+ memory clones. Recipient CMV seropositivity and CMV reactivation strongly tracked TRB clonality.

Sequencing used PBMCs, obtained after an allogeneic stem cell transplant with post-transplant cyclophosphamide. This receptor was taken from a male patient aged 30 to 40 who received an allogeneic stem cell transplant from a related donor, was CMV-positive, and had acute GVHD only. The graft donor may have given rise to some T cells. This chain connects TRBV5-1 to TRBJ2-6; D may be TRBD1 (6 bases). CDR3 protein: CASTQLPGVAGANVLTF. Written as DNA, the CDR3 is TGCGCCAGCACCCAATTACCAGGGGTCGCTGGGGCCAACGTCCTGACTTTC.